The next 14 T cell receptor beta chains were all read from a single sample in a study of blood T cell repertoires in COVID-19. Profiled with immunoSEQ multiplex PCR; TCRdb holds only in-frame clones, not every one. The data hold under 200,000 clones, with 65% to 85% observed a single time. The sequenced sample was peripheral blood. The receptors come from a woman aged 70 to 79 who had recovered from COVID-19.

Details on this clone: At the DNA level, this CDR3 is encoded by other sequences in the same sample as well. This chain joins TRBV28 and TRBJ2-1; 8 bases fit TRBD2. The CDR3 has 14 residues. CDR1 is MDHEN and CDR2 is SYDVKM in the germline V gene. The ends lost 6 bases at V and 2 bases at J; junction bases unmatched: 3. CDR3 residues: CASSPGGTYNEQFF. The CDR3 coding sequence is TGTGCCAGCAGCCCGGGAGGGACCTACAATGAGCAGTTCTTC. The variable domain in full, completed from reference TRBV28 and TRBJ2-1, reads DVKVTQSSRYLVKRTGEKVFLECVQDMDHENMFWYRQDPGLGLRLIYFSYDVKMKEKGDIPEGYSVSREKKERFSLILESASTNQTSMYLCASSPGGTYNEQFFGPGTRLTVL.

The V gene is TRBV29-1, the J gene TRBJ1-2, with 8 bases fitting TRBD1. The V gene's germline CDR1 is SQVTM and CDR2 ANQGSEA. The CDR3 has 13 residues. J lost 8 bases, V lost 0 bases, and 5 bases had no gene match. CDR3 in DNA: TGCAGCGTTGAAGATCCGGACAGGGCCGGCTACACCTTC. It is translated as CSVEDPDRAGYTF. The full variable domain, with the rest looked up from reference TRBV29-1 and TRBJ1-2, is SAVISQKPSRDICQRGTSLTIQCQVDSQVTMMFWYRQQPGQSLTLIATANQGSEATYESGFVIDKFPISRPNLTFSTLTVSNMSPEDSSIYLCSVEDPDRAGYTFGSGTRLTVV.

The chain joins TRBV27 to TRBJ1-1; TRBD1 might be the D (5 bases). The CDR3 extends over 15 amino acids. Per the germline V gene, CDR1 is MNHEY and CDR2 is SMNVEV (reference sequence). V gave up 0 bases and J gave up 1 base, with 9 bases separating them. The CDR3 sequence is CASSLSGGGNTEAFF. The DNA for the CDR3 is TGTGCCAGCAGTTTATCCGGGGGGGGGAACACTGAAGCTTTCTTT.

In its sample, this clone was seen once. The chain is built from TRBV4-1 and TRBJ1-2; possibly TRBD1 for D (5 bases). The CDR3 contains 13 residues. CDR1 and CDR2 from the germline V gene are MGHRA and YSYEKL. Trimming shortened V by 11 bases and J by 5 bases, and 18 bases separated the two germline ends. The CDR3 coding sequence is TGCGCCTCGAAGCCAGGGAAGAAGTATGGCTACACCTTC. It specifies CASKPGKKYGYTF.

V is TRBV27 and J is TRBJ2-1, with 8 bases aligning to TRBD2. Germline V gene sequence: CDR1 MNHEY, CDR2 SMNVEV (reference sequence). The CDR3 is made up of 14 amino acids. J gave up 0 bases and V 8 bases, and 3 bases lay outside the gene matches. CDR3 sequence: CASRSGASYNEQFF. Here the CDR3 DNA reads TGTGCCAGCCGTAGCGGGGCCTCCTACAATGAGCAGTTCTTC.

The chain is built from TRBV11-2 and TRBJ2-3; tentative D call: TRBD1 (5 bases). The germline V gene has CDR1 SGHAT and CDR2 FQNNGV. There are 15 residues in the CDR3. V was cut by 5 bases and J by 2 bases, with 14 bases left in between. This CDR3 reads CASSPDATDTDTQYF. The CDR3 region has the DNA TGTGCCAGCAGCCCGGACGCGACAGACACAGATACGCAGTATTTT. The variable domain in full, completed from reference TRBV11-2 and TRBJ2-3, reads EAGVAQSPRYKIIEKRQSVAFWCNPISGHATLYWYQQILGQGPKLLIQFQNNGVVDDSQLPKDRFSAERLKGVDSTLKIQPAKLEDSAVYLCASSPDATDTDTQYFGPGTRLTVL.

The chain couples TRBV11-2 to TRBJ2-3; 8 nucleotides agree with TRBD2. J was trimmed by 1 base and V by 5 bases; bases with no gene match: 8. The germline CDR1 and CDR2 sequences are SGHAT and FQNNGV. CDR3 size: 16 residues. CDR3 nucleotide sequence: TGTGCCAGCAGCCCGGGAGGGCGGGGGGGCACAGATACGCAGTATTTT. Translation gives CASSPGGRGGTDTQYF.

The gene calls are TRBV2 and TRBJ2-5; 12 positions match TRBD1. V shed 6 bases and J 3 bases; nucleotides not matched to a gene: 5. Germline values: CDR1 SNHLY, CDR2 FYNNEI. This CDR3 comprises 15 residues. CDR3 residues: CASRPGTGGEETQYF. In DNA form, the CDR3 reads TGTGCCAGCAGACCCGGGACAGGGGGCGAAGAGACCCAGTACTTC.

The chain links TRBV29-1 to TRBJ1-5, with D unresolved. This CDR3 has 13 residues. V gave up 2 bases and J gave up 8 bases, with 13 bases separating them. Germline-derived CDR1 and CDR2 are SQVTM and ANQGSEA. In DNA form, the CDR3 reads TGCAGCGTTGAAATGCGGGCCCAGGAGCCCCAGCATTTT. Translated, it gives CSVEMRAQEPQHF.

This chain links TRBV28 with TRBJ2-4, with a weak D call TRBD2 (5 bases). The CDR3 runs 14 residues. The germline gives CDR1 MDHEN, CDR2 SYDVKM. The V end lost 6 bases, the J end lost 0 bases, and 9 bases lay between the germline ends. CDR3 nucleotides: TGTGCCAGCAGGCGGGCGATAGCCAAAAACATTCAGTACTTC. This translates into CASRRAIAKNIQYF.

This sequence joins TRBV14 and TRBJ2-2; weak D call: TRBD2 (6 bases). Germline V gene sequence: CDR1 SGHDN, CDR2 FVKESK. V gave up 4 bases and J gave up 0 bases, with 12 bases separating them. The CDR3 covers 16 residues. CDR3 region: CASSRRAGPNTGELFF. DNA of the CDR3: TGTGCCAGCAGCCGGAGGGCAGGCCCGAACACCGGGGAGCTGTTTTTT.

The V call is TRBV7-9, the J call TRBJ2-1, with TRBD2 identical over 10 bases. The germline V gene has CDR1 SEHNR and CDR2 FQNEAQ (reference sequence). This CDR3 region has 15 residues. Trimming at V came to 5 bases and at J to 6 bases, leaving 7 bases not matched to a gene. The CDR3, as DNA: TGTGCCAGCAGCCCGGGAGCGGGAGGGATCAATGAGCAGTTCTTC. Amino acids: CASSPGAGGINEQFF.

The gene calls are TRBV10-3 and TRBJ1-2; tentative D call: TRBD1 (6 bases). Trimming took 6 bases from V and 10 from J, leaving 24 bases between them. CDR1 is ENHRY and CDR2 is SYGVKD in the germline V gene. The CDR3 totals 15 residues. CDR3 region: CAISDSGGTGEIYTF. CDR3 DNA sequence: TGTGCCATCAGCGATTCGGGGGGCACTGGGGAGATCTACACCTTC.

CDR3 nucleotides: TGTGCCAGCAGCCAGCGGGTCTGGGAGCAGTACTTC. Translating it yields CASSQRVWEQYF. The V and J genes are TRBV3-1 (or the pseudogene TRBV3-2) and TRBJ2-7; TRBD2 is a possible D gene (5 bases). This CDR3 contains 12 residues. Between the trimmed V and J ends, which lost 3 bases and 7 bases, there was a span of 10 bases. The germline V gene encodes CDR1 LGHDT and CDR2 YNNKEL (reference sequence).